The rows below give T cell receptor beta chains drawn from one sample of a study of early T cells in non-severe SARS-CoV-2 infection. TCRdb analysed the 5' RACE reads with MiXCR anew, one entry per CDR3 protein. The table includes 26,000 or so distinct CDR3 sequences, approximately 4% detected once. Source material: whole blood. These receptors all stem from an adult who was a healthcare worker with PCR-confirmed SARS-CoV-2 infection or an uninfected control (not recorded which). Both conserved end residues are part of each CDR3. The D gene is left open where the match is weak. Size tells how often a clone was seen (once, few, many) or the class of an expanded clone, and some rows leave it out.

d_call	v_call	j_call	clone_size	cdr3_aa	cdr3_nt
TRBD2	TRBV20-1	TRBJ2-3	few	CSLNGASGRVRTDTQYF	TGCAGTCTGAATGGTGCTAGCGGGAGAGTTCGCACAGATACGCAGTATTTT
TRBD2	TRBV6-2/TRBV6-3	TRBJ2-1	NA	CASSSHPAGVNRYEQFF	TGTGCCAGCAGTTCCCACCCAGCGGGAGTTAATAGATATGAGCAGTTCTTC
TRBD1	TRBV25-1	TRBJ2-1	many	CASSAPGQGFNEQFF	TGTGCCAGCAGTGCACCGGGACAGGGGTTCAATGAGCAGTTCTTC
NA	TRBV6-2/TRBV6-3	TRBJ2-7	many	CASSSHAGGYEQYF	TGTGCCAGCAGTTCCCACGCCGGGGGCTACGAGCAGTACTTC
NA	TRBV9	TRBJ2-1	many	CASSSLGGNSYNEQFF	TGTGCCAGCAGCTCCCTGGGCGGGAACTCCTACAATGAGCAGTTCTTC
TRBD2	TRBV7-9	TRBJ2-4	many	CASSDMTSGQNIQYF	TGTGCCAGCAGCGATATGACTAGCGGGCAAAACATTCAGTACTTC
NA	TRBV11-3	TRBJ2-2	few	CASSRDSRPSGELFF	TGTGCCAGCAGCAGAGACAGTAGGCCTTCCGGGGAGCTGTTTTTT
NA	TRBV11-3	TRBJ2-1	many	CASSLSDGRGDNEQFF	TGTGCCAGCAGCTTATCGGATGGCAGGGGAGACAATGAGCAGTTCTTC
NA	TRBV12-3/TRBV12-4	TRBJ2-2	NA	CASSHSGGNTGELFF	TGTGCCAGCAGCCATAGTGGGGGGAACACCGGGGAGCTGTTTTTT
TRBD1	TRBV27	TRBJ2-7	few	CASSFRDRGVQYF	TGTGCCAGCAGTTTTCGGGACAGGGGAGTGCAGTACTTC
TRBD1	TRBV20-1	TRBJ1-3	many	CSARGQGIGNTIYF	TGCAGTGCTAGGGGACAGGGGATCGGAAACACCATATATTTT
TRBD1	TRBV6-2/TRBV6-3	TRBJ2-7	many	CASRDRLYEQYF	TGTGCCAGCAGGGACAGGCTCTACGAGCAGTACTTC
NA	TRBV29-1	TRBJ1-4	many	CSVYQIRASEKLFF	TGCAGCGTTTATCAGATCAGGGCGTCCGAAAAACTGTTTTTT
TRBD2	TRBV7-2	TRBJ2-2	NA	CASSFLAGVTGELFF	TGTGCCAGCAGCTTCCTAGCGGGAGTCACCGGGGAGCTGTTTTTT
NA	TRBV12-5	TRBJ1-1	medium-sized	CASGLVVSRLGAEAFF	TGTGCTAGTGGTTTGGTAGTGAGCCGACTCGGGGCTGAAGCTTTCTTT
NA	TRBV20-1	TRBJ2-7	many	CSARVLAIPSYEQYF	TGCAGTGCTAGGGTTTTGGCCATTCCCTCCTACGAGCAGTACTTC
NA	TRBV5-1	TRBJ2-7	many	CASSLTNYEQYF	TGCGCCAGCAGCCTAACTAATTACGAGCAGTACTTC
NA	TRBV20-1	TRBJ1-2	many	CSARDPRGGANYGYTF	TGCAGTGCTAGAGATCCTAGGGGGGGTGCTAACTATGGCTACACCTTC
TRBD2	TRBV24-1	TRBJ2-1	many	CATSDPRTSGASYNEQFF	TGTGCCACCAGTGATCCTCGGACTAGCGGGGCCTCCTACAATGAGCAGTTCTTC
TRBD2	TRBV10-1	TRBJ2-1	many	CASSALAGIYNEQFF	TGCGCCAGCAGTGCCCTAGCGGGAATTTACAATGAGCAGTTCTTC
NA	TRBV4-2	TRBJ2-7	few	CASSQEPYYEQYF	TGTGCCAGCAGCCAAGAACCGTATTACGAGCAGTACTTC
TRBD1	TRBV27	TRBJ2-7	many	CATKETGRYEQYF	TGTGCCACGAAGGAGACAGGGCGCTACGAGCAGTACTTC
NA	TRBV20-1	TRBJ1-2	few	CSARDLTRGGYTF	TGCAGTGCTAGAGACCTCACTAGGGGGGGCTACACCTTC
NA	TRBV7-6	TRBJ2-1	many	CASSYGLSSYNEQFF	TGTGCCAGCAGTTACGGACTGAGCTCCTACAATGAGCAGTTCTTC